This T cell receptor (beta chain) was documented in a study of blood T cells in healthy people across ages. On the study more broadly: Capturing about one barcoded beta molecule per two T cells was achieved by template switching.

A second PCR, run for about 6 to 11 cycles, used a sample-barcoded 5' primer plus a J-beta primer mix. From the 5' RACE reads, TCRdb called clonotypes with MiXCR, one entry per CDR3 protein. The sample shows approximately 850,000 distinct CDR3 sequences, around two fifths of them seen only once. This clonotype was detected a few times. Losses at the gene ends were 5 bases for V and 5 bases for J; bases not matched to a gene: 6. The CDR3 contains 14 residues. V and J are TRBV12-3 or TRBV12-4 and TRBJ1-2; the match to TRBD1 covers 9 bases. Specimen: blood. This TCR came from a man aged 60 to 75 in good health. The CDR3 loop reads CASSDTGTGYGYTF. As DNA, the CDR3 is TGTGCCAGCAGTGACACCGGGACAGGGTATGGCTACACCTTC.